This T cell receptor beta chain comes out of a study of beta chain features in type 1 diabetes. Study-level results: People with Type 1 diabetes carried modestly yet significantly shorter TCRB CDR3s in all four CD4+ subsets. A PCR bias possibly favoring shorter templates would apply equally to patients and controls. Reduced insertions and increased deletions marked VDJ junctions in type 1 diabetes patients. The question left open here concerned HLA type influencing TCRB rearrangement.

This clone was seen more than once but under ten times. No antigen is known for it. Trimming cost V 6 bases and J 1 base, with 22 bases left between them. Germline lookup yields CDR1 MDHEN and CDR2 SYDVKM. CDR3 size: 18 residues. Reverse transcription of all isolated RNA meant that expressed TCRB transcripts were sequenced. Clones were sequenced by immunoSEQ multiplex PCR, and TCRdb holds only the in-frame ones, with some missing. In the table there are about 300,000 clones, 13% of which are singletons. This sequence originates from a woman aged 18-35 years with type 1 diabetes. The sequenced material came from naive CD4+ T cells from blood. This chain uses TRBV28 with TRBJ2-4; D possibly corresponds to TRBD2 (6 bases). The DNA of the CDR3 is TGTGCCAGCAGCTCCCAGACTAGAAGTCTCCTTGCCAAAAACATTCAGTACTTC. Translating it yields CASSSQTRSLLAKNIQYF.